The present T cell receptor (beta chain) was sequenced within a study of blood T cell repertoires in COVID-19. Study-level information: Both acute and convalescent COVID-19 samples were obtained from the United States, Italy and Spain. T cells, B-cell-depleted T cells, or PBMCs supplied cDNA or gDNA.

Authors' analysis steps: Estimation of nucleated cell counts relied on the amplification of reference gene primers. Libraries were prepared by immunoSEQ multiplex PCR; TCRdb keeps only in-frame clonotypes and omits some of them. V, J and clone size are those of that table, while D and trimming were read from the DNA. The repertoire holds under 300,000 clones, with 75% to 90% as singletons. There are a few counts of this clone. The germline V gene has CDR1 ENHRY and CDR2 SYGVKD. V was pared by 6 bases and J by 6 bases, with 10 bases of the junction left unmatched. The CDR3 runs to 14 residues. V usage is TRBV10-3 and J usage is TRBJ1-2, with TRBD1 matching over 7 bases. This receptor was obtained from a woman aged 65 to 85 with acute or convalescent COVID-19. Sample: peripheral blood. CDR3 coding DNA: TGTGCCATCAGAGACCGCGACAGGGACGATGGCTACACCTTC. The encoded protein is CAIRDRDRDDGYTF.